These T cell receptor beta chains were read from a single sample in a study of blood T cell repertoires in COVID-19. Only in-frame clones appear in the TCRdb table, and some are missing; sequencing was by immunoSEQ multiplex PCR. The sample holds roughly 180,000 clones; about 87% are singletons and the top ten take about 4.1%. The specimen was peripheral blood. These receptors all come from a woman aged 30 to 39 with acute or convalescent COVID-19. Each CDR3 is given with its conserved first and last residue. The D gene is left open where the match is weak. Size is omitted from some rows. Given values are once, few, many or a class for expanded clones.

TRBD1,TRBJ2-7,TRBV15,NA,CATSREDRASYEQYF,TGTGCCACCAGCAGAGAAGACAGGGCATCCTACGAGCAGTACTTC
TRBD2,TRBJ2-1,TRBV28,NA,CASSLFGTTYNEQFF,TGTGCCAGCAGTTTATTCGGGACTACTTACAATGAGCAGTTCTTC
NA,TRBJ2-5,TRBV4-1,NA,CASSGLRQETQYF,TGCGCCAGCAGCGGGCTCAGGCAAGAGACCCAGTACTTC
TRBD2,TRBJ2-1,TRBV5-1,NA,CASSIQREGYNEQFF,TGCGCCAGCAGCATACAGCGGGAGGGATACAATGAGCAGTTCTTC
NA,TRBJ1-6,TRBV6-5,NA,CASGAYNSPLHF,TGTGCCAGCGGGGCATATAATTCACCCCTCCACTTT
NA,TRBJ2-3,TRBV10-3,once,CAISHEVGTDTQYF,TGTGCCATCAGTCACGAAGTAGGCACAGATACGCAGTATTTT
TRBD2,TRBJ2-5,TRBV6-4,NA,CAIPSGETQYF,TGTGCCATCCCTAGCGGAGAGACCCAGTACTTC
NA,TRBJ2-1,TRBV5-5,NA,CASSLEPGAEQFF,TGTGCCAGCAGCTTGGAGCCAGGGGCTGAGCAGTTCTTC
NA,TRBJ1-1,TRBV4-2,NA,CASSQEEKSDEAFF,TGTGCCAGCAGCCAAGAGGAGAAGTCCGATGAAGCTTTCTTT
NA,TRBJ1-5,TRBV7-8,NA,CASSRPPQPQHF,TGTGCCAGCAGCCGTCCTCCTCAGCCCCAGCATTTT
NA,TRBJ2-2,TRBV19,NA,CANHPHFQRTGELFF,TGTGCCAACCATCCCCACTTCCAACGCACCGGGGAGCTGTTTTTT
NA,TRBJ2-7,TRBV18,NA,CASSPGVSGDEQYF,TGTGCCAGCTCACCTGGGGTGTCGGGGGACGAGCAGTACTTC
TRBD2,TRBJ2-1,TRBV7-3,NA,CASSPTTWRENIF,TGTGCCAGCAGCCCCACGACTTGGCGGGAGAATATCTTC
TRBD2,TRBJ2-1,TRBV7-6,NA,CASSLRGAGTAYNEQFF,TGTGCCAGCAGCTTAAGAGGAGCGGGAACAGCCTACAATGAGCAGTTCTTC
TRBD1,TRBJ1-6,TRBV11-2,NA,CASSYPGTGAPLHF,TGTGCCAGCAGCTACCCCGGGACAGGGGCACCCCTCCACTTT
TRBD1,TRBJ1-2,TRBV20-1,NA,CSASRQGVSYTF,TGCAGTGCTAGTCGACAGGGGGTAAGCTACACCTTC
NA,TRBJ2-7,TRBV13,NA,CASSSQRTSYEQYF,TGTGCCAGCAGCTCCCAACGGACAAGCTACGAGCAGTACTTC
NA,TRBJ1-1,TRBV3-1/TRBV3-2,NA,CASSQSTGNTEAFF,TGTGCCAGCAGCCAAAGCACAGGGAACACTGAAGCTTTCTTT
NA,TRBJ1-5,TRBV6-2/TRBV6-3,once,CASSYMVRQPQHF,TGTGCCAGCAGTTACATGGTGAGGCAGCCCCAGCATTTT
TRBD1,TRBJ2-3,TRBV5-6,once,CASSWGQITDTQYF,TGTGCCAGCAGCTGGGGACAGATAACAGATACGCAGTATTTT
NA,TRBJ1-6,TRBV18,NA,CASSPQMGRNNSPLHF,TGTGCCAGCTCACCCCAAATGGGGCGGAATAATTCACCCCTCCACTTT
NA,TRBJ1-2,TRBV28,NA,CASTPPGLREGYTF,TGTGCCAGCACCCCCCCGGGTCTACGTGAAGGCTACACCTTC
TRBD1,TRBJ1-1,TRBV7-2,few,CASSHAGDRLEAFF,TGTGCCAGCAGCCACGCCGGGGACAGGCTGGAAGCTTTCTTT
NA,TRBJ1-2,TRBV6-5,NA,CASSPGYGYTF,TGTGCCAGCAGTCCGGGGTATGGCTACACCTTC
NA,TRBJ1-2,TRBV10-3,NA,CAITAGPNYGYTF,TGTGCCATCACGGCAGGTCCTAACTATGGCTACACCTTC
TRBD1,TRBJ2-7,TRBV29-1,NA,CSVARDREQQYF,TGCAGCGTTGCCCGGGACAGGGAGCAGCAGTACTTC